This TCR beta chain was profiled in a study of OX40 agonist ivuxolimab in advanced cancers. Across the whole study: Treatment of patients was with ivuxolimab, an agonistic anti-OX40 (CD134) antibody. Patients received intravenous ivuxolimab every 2 weeks at 0.01 to 10 mg/kg.

CDR1 and CDR2 (germline): SGHNT, YYREEE (reference sequence). Between the trimmed V and J ends, which lost 0 bases and 6 bases, there was a span of 9 bases. The CDR3 has 14 residues. Study outcomes and limitations: Clones of CD4+ and CD8+ blood T cells grew by week 6 at doses of 0.1 to 3.0 mg/kg. Clonal expansion among partial responders at 0.1-3.0 mg/kg ranked near the lowest.

With respect to this clone: No antigen is known for it.

Only in-frame clones appear in the TCRdb table, and some are missing; sequencing was by immunoSEQ multiplex PCR. The table includes tens of thousands of clones, roughly 82% detected once. The specimen was CD4+ or CD8+ T cells sorted from blood, collected in a trial of the OX40 agonist ivuxolimab. The chain links TRBV5-4 to TRBJ1-4; tentative D call: TRBD1 (5 bases). This clonotype was obtained from an adult with an advanced solid tumor such as melanoma, head and neck, liver or kidney cancer. This CDR3 reads CASSLAGMYEKLFF. For the CDR3, the DNA is TGTGCCAGCAGCTTGGCAGGGATGTATGAAAAACTGTTTTTT.